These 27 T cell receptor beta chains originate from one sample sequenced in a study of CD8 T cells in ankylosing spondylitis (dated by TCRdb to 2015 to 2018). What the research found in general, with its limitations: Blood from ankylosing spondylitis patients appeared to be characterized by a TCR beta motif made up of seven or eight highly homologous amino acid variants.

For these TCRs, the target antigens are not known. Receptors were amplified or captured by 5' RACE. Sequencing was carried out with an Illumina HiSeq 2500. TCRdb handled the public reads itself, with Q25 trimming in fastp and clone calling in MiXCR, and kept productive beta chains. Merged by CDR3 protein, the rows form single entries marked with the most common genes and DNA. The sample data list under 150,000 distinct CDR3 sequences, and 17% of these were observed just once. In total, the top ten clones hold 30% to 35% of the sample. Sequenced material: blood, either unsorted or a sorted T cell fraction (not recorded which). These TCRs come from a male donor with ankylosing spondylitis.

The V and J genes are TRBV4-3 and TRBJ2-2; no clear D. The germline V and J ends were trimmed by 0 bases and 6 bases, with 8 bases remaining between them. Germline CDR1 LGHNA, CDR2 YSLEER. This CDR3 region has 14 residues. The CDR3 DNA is TGCGCCAGCAGCCAAGATCGAAGTGCCGGGGAGCTGTTTTTT. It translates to CASSQDRSAGELFF.

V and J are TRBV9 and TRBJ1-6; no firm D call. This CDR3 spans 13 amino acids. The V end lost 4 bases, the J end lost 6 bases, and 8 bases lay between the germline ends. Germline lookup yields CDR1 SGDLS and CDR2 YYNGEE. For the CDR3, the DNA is TGTGCCAGCAGCCCAGACGGTAATTCACCCCTCCACTTT. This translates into CASSPDGNSPLHF. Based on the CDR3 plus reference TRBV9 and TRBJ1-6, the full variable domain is DSGVTQTPKHLITATGQRVTLRCSPRSGDLSVYWYQQSLDQGLQFLIQYYNGEERAKGNILERFSAQQFPDLHSELNLSSLELGDSALYFCASSPDGNSPLHFGNGTRLTVT.

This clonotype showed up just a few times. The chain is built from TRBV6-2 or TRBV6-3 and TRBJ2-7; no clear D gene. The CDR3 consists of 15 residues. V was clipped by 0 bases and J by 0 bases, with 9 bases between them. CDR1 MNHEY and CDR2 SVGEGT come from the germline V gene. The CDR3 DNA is TGTGCCAGCAGTTACTCGACGGGCAGCTCCTACGAGCAGTACTTC. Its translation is CASSYSTGSSYEQYF.

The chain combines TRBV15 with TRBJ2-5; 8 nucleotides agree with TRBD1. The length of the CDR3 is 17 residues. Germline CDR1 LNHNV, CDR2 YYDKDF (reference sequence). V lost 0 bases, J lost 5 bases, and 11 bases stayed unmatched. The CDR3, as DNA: TGTGCCACCAGCAGAGATCGGTTTGACAGGGGTCGTGAGACCCAGTACTTC. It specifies CATSRDRFDRGRETQYF.

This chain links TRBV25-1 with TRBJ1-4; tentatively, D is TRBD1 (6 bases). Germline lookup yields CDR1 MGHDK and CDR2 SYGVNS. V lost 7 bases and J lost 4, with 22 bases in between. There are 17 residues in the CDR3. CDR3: CASTGWTPDSYNEKLFF. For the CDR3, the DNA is TGTGCCAGCACCGGTTGGACCCCGGACAGCTATAATGAAAAACTGTTTTTT.

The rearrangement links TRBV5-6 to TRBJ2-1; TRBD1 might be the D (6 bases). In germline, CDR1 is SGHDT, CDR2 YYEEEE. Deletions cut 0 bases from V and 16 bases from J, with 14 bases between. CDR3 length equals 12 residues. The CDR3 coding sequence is TGTGCCAGCAGCTTGGTTCGTGGCAGGGGATTCTTC. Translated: CASSLVRGRGFF.

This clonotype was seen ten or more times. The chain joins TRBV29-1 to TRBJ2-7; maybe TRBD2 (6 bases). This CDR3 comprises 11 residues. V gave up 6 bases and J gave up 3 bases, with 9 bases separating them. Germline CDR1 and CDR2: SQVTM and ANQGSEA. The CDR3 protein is CSVGDFYEQYF. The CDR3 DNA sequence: TGCAGCGTAGGGGACTTCTACGAGCAGTACTTC.

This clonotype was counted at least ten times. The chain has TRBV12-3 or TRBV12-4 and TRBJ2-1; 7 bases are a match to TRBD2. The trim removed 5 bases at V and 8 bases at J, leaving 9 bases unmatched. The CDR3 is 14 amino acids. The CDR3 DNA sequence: TGTGCCAGCAGTACTTGGGGAGGGCGCGATGAGCAGTTCTTC. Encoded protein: CASSTWGGRDEQFF.

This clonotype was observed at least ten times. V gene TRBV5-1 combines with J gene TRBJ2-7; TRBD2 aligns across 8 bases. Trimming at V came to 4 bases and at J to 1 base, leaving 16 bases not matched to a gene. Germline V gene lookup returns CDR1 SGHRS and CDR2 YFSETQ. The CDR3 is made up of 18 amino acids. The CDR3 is CASSDITATSGTSYEQYF. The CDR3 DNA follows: TGCGCCAGCAGCGACATCACAGCTACTAGCGGAACTTCCTACGAGCAGTACTTC.

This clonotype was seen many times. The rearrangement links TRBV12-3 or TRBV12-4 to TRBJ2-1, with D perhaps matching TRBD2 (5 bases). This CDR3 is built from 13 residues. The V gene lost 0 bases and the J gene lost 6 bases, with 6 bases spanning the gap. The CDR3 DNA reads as TGTGCCAGCAGTTTAGCGGGAGCCAATGAGCAGTTCTTC. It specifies CASSLAGANEQFF.

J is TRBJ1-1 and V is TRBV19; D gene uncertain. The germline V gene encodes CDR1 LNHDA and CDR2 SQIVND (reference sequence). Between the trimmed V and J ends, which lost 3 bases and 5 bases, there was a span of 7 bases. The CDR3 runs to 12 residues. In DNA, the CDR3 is TGTGCCAGTAGTATTGGACGGACTGAAGCTTTCTTT. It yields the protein CASSIGRTEAFF.

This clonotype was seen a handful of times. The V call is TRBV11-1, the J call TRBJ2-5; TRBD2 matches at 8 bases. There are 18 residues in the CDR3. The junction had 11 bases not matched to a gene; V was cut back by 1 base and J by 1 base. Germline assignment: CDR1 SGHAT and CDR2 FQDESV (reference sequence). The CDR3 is CASSLEFGGRPVQETQYF. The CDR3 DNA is TGTGCCAGCAGCTTAGAGTTCGGCGGGAGGCCCGTCCAAGAGACCCAGTACTTC.

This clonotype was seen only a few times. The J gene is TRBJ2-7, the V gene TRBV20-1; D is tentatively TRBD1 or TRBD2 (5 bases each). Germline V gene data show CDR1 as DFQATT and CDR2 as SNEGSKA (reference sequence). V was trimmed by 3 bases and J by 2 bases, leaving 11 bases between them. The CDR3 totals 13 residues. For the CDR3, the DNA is TGCAGTGCTAGGCCCGTGGGGGCCTACGAGCAGTACTTC. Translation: CSARPVGAYEQYF.

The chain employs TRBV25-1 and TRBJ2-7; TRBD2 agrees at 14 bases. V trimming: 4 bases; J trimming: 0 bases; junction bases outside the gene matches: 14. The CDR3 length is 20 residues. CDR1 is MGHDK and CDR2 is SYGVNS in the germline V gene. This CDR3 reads CASSAPSRGLAGGSSYEQYF. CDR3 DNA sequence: TGTGCCAGCAGTGCTCCTAGCCGAGGACTAGCGGGAGGTAGCTCCTACGAGCAGTACTTC.

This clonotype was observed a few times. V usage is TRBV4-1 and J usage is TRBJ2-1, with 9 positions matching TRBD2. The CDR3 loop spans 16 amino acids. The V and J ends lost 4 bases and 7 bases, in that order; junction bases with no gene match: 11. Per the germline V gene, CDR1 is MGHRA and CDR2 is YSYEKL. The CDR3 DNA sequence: TGCGCCAGCAGCCCAAAGGTGGGTGCGGGAGGGAATGAGCAGTTCTTC. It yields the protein CASSPKVGAGGNEQFF.

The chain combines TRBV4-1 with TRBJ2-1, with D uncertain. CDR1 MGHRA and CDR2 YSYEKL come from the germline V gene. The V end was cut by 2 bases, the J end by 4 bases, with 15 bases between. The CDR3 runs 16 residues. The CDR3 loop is CASSQPSGAGYNEQFF. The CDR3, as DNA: TGCGCCAGCAGCCAACCCTCGGGCGCCGGGTACAATGAGCAGTTCTTC.

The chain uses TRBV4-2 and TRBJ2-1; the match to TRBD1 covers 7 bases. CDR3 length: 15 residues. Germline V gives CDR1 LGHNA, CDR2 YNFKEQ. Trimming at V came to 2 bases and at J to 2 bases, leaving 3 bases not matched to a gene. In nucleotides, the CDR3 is TGTGCCAGCAGCCAAACAGGGGACCCCTACAATGAGCAGTTCTTC. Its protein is CASSQTGDPYNEQFF.

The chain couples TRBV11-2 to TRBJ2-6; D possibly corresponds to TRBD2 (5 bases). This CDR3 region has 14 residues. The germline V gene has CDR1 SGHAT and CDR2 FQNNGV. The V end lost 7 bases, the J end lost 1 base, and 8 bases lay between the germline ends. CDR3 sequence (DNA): TGTGCCAGCAACGACTATTCTGGGGCCAACGTCCTGACTTTC. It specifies CASNDYSGANVLTF.

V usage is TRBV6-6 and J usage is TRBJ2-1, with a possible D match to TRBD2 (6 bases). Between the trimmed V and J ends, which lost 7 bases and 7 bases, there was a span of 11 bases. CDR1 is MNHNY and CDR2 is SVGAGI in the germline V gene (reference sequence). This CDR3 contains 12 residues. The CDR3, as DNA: TGTGCCAGCACCAATCGGGAGAATGAGCAGTTCTTC. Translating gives CASTNRENEQFF.

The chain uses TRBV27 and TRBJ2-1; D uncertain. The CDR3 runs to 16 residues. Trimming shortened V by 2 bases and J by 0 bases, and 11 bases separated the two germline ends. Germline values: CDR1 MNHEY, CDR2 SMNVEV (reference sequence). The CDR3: CASSLVASYSYNEQFF. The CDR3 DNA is TGTGCCAGCAGTTTAGTTGCGTCATACTCCTACAATGAGCAGTTCTTC.

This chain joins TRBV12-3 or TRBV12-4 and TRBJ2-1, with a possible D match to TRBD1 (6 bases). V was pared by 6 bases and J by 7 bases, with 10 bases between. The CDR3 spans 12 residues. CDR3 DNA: TGTGCCAGCAGCTCCCAGGGGAATGAGCAGTTCTTC. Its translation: CASSSQGNEQFF.

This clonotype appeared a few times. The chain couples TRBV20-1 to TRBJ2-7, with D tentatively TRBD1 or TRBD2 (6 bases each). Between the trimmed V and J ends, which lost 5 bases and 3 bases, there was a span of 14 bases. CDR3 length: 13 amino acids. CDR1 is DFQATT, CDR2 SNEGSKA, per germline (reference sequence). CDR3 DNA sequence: TGCAGTGCTGTCCCGGGGGCCTTCTACGAGCAGTACTTC. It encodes CSAVPGAFYEQYF.

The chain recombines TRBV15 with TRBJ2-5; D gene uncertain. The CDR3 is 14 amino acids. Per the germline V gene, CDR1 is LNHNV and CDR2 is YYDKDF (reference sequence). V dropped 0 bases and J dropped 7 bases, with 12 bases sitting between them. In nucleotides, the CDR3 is TGTGCCACCAGCAGAGATGTCCCTTCTGGGACCCAGTACTTC. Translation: CATSRDVPSGTQYF.

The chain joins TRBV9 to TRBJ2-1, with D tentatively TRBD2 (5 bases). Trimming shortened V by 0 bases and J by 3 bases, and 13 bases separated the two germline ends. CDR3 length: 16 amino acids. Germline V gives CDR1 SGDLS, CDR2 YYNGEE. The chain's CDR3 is CASSVGGSGGYNEQFF. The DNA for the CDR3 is TGTGCCAGCAGCGTAGGGGGAAGCGGAGGCTACAATGAGCAGTTCTTC.

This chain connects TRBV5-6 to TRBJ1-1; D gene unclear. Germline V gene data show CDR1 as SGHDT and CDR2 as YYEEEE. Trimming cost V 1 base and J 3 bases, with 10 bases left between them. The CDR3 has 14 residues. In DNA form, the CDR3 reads TGTGCCAGCAGCTTGAATGTCTGGGACACTGAAGCTTTCTTT. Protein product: CASSLNVWDTEAFF.

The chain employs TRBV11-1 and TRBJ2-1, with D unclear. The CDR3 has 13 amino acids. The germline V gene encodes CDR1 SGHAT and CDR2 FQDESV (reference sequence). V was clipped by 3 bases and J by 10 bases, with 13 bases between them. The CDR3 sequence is CASSFISPAEQFF. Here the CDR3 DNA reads TGTGCCAGCAGCTTTATATCCCCCGCCGAGCAGTTCTTC.

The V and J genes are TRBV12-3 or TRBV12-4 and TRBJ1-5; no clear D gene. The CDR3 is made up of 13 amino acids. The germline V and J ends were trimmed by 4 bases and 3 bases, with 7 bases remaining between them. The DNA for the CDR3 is TGTGCCAGCAGTTCAAATTACAATCAGCCCCAGCATTTT. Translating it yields CASSSNYNQPQHF.